The T cell receptor beta chain under discussion was sequenced for a study of cytomegalovirus exposure and HLA in healthy donors. Study conclusions and caveats: Later analysis identified several of the most significant clusters that appeared linked to common viral pathogens. In a later analysis, at a false discovery rate of 0.05, under 20,000 TCR beta sequences were associated with HLA alleles. According to a later analysis, most TCR beta chains associated with CMV appeared HLA-restricted.

The PCR was carried out with 60 Vbeta primers and 13 Jbeta primers. Generated by immunoSEQ multiplex PCR, the TCRdb table keeps only in-frame clones and is missing some. This table lists about 140,000 clones. With respect to this clone: Its antigen is still unknown.

Trimming cost V 4 bases and J 5 bases; bases outside gene matches: 7. The CDR3 consists of 15 residues. Germline values: CDR1 SGHNT, CDR2 YYREEE (reference sequence). This chain joins TRBV5-4 and TRBJ2-5, with TRBD2 identical over 11 bases. This TCR was recovered from a woman between 18 and 29 years old in good health and CMV-seronegative. What was sequenced was PBMCs. The CDR3 loop is CASSLFSGRAETQYF. The CDR3 DNA reads as TGTGCCAGCAGCCTATTTAGCGGGAGGGCGGAGACCCAGTACTTC.